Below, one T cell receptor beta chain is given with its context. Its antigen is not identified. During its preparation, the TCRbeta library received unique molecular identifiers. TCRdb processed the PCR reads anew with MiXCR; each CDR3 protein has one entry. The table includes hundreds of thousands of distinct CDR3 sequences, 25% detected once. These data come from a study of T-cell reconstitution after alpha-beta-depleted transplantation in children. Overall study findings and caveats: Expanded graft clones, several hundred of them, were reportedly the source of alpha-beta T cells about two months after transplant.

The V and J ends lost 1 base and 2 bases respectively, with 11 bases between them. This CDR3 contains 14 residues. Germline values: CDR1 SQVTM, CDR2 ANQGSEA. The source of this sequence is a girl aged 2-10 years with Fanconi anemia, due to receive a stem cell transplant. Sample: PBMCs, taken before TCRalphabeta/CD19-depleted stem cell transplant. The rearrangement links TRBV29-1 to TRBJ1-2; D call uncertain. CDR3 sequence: CSVEGPRTNYGYTF. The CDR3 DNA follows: TGCAGCGTTGAAGGACCTCGCACGAACTATGGCTACACCTTC.